The rows below give T cell receptor beta chains drawn from one sample of a study of shared T cell receptors in the human thymus. Method: immunoSEQ multiplex PCR; TCRdb's copy keeps in-frame clones and lacks some. The sample shows about 380,000 clones, around 95% of them seen only once. The sequenced material came from thymocytes. The origin of the receptors is a human donor. Both conserved end residues are part of each CDR3. D genes are given only for firm matches. Expanded clones get a size class; other rows say once, few or many, or leave the size out.

d_gene: TRBD2; j_gene: TRBJ2-3; v_gene: TRBV4-3; abundance: -; CDR3aa: CASSQERTSGSPSGDTQYF; CDR3nt: TGCGCCAGCAGCCAAGAGAGGACTAGCGGGAGCCCGAGCGGAGATACGCAGTATTTT
d_gene: TRBD1; j_gene: TRBJ2-1; v_gene: TRBV7-8; abundance: -; CDR3aa: CASSLFSGTGLLNEQFF; CDR3nt: TGTGCCAGCAGCTTATTTTCTGGGACAGGTCTGCTCAATGAGCAGTTCTTC
d_gene: TRBD1; j_gene: TRBJ1-2; v_gene: TRBV7-2; abundance: -; CDR3aa: CASIRDREIYGYTF; CDR3nt: TGTGCCAGCATCCGGGACAGGGAGATTTATGGCTACACCTTC
d_gene: TRBD1; j_gene: TRBJ1-5; v_gene: TRBV27; abundance: -; CDR3aa: CASRAKGAAYSNQPQHF; CDR3nt: TGTGCCAGCAGGGCCAAGGGGGCCGCTTATAGCAATCAGCCCCAGCATTTT
d_gene: -; j_gene: TRBJ2-1; v_gene: TRBV5-1; abundance: -; CDR3aa: CASSLGGGISSYNEQFF; CDR3nt: TGCGCCAGCAGCTTGGGGGGCGGGATAAGCTCCTACAATGAGCAGTTCTTC
d_gene: TRBD1; j_gene: TRBJ2-7; v_gene: TRBV19; abundance: -; CDR3aa: CASSIRQGSYEQYF; CDR3nt: TGTGCCAGTAGTATAAGACAGGGGTCCTACGAGCAGTACTTC
d_gene: TRBD2; j_gene: TRBJ2-1; v_gene: TRBV29-1; abundance: -; CDR3aa: CSVPASGIFNEQFF; CDR3nt: TGCAGCGTTCCGGCTAGCGGGATTTTCAATGAGCAGTTCTTC
d_gene: -; j_gene: TRBJ1-1; v_gene: TRBV10-3; abundance: -; CDR3aa: CAISEKLGEAFF; CDR3nt: TGTGCCATCAGTGAGAAGCTGGGCGAAGCTTTCTTT
d_gene: -; j_gene: TRBJ1-2; v_gene: TRBV4-2; abundance: -; CDR3aa: CASSHAGDKSNYGYTF; CDR3nt: TGTGCCAGCAGCCACGCTGGGGACAAATCTAACTATGGCTACACCTTC
d_gene: -; j_gene: TRBJ2-7; v_gene: TRBV27; abundance: -; CDR3aa: CASSLDPKGSYEQYF; CDR3nt: TGTGCCAGCAGTTTAGATCCAAAAGGCTCCTACGAGCAGTACTTC
d_gene: -; j_gene: TRBJ2-7; v_gene: TRBV6-5; abundance: -; CDR3aa: CASKVGSSYEQYF; CDR3nt: TGTGCCAGCAAGGTCGGATCCTCCTACGAGCAGTACTTC
d_gene: -; j_gene: TRBJ2-5; v_gene: TRBV5-6; abundance: -; CDR3aa: CASSPDSRETQYF; CDR3nt: TGTGCCAGCAGCCCGGACTCCCGGGAGACCCAGTACTTC
d_gene: TRBD1; j_gene: TRBJ2-7; v_gene: TRBV27; abundance: -; CDR3aa: CASSLGQGIYEQYF; CDR3nt: TGTGCCAGCAGTTTGGGACAGGGGATCTACGAGCAGTACTTC
d_gene: TRBD1; j_gene: TRBJ2-7; v_gene: TRBV27; abundance: once; CDR3aa: CASSLYRGSSYEQYF; CDR3nt: TGTGCCAGCAGTTTATACAGGGGGAGCTCCTACGAGCAGTACTTC
d_gene: -; j_gene: TRBJ2-2; v_gene: TRBV29-1; abundance: -; CDR3aa: CSVLLVGFPGELFF; CDR3nt: TGCAGCGTTTTACTAGTTGGTTTTCCCGGGGAGCTGTTTTTT
d_gene: -; j_gene: TRBJ2-1; v_gene: TRBV11-3; abundance: -; CDR3aa: CASSLPHKGQFF; CDR3nt: TGTGCCAGCAGCTTACCTCATAAGGGGCAGTTCTTC
d_gene: TRBD2; j_gene: TRBJ2-1; v_gene: TRBV19; abundance: -; CDR3aa: CASSIAAGGPDEQFF; CDR3nt: TGTGCCAGTAGTATAGCAGCGGGAGGGCCGGATGAGCAGTTCTTC
d_gene: TRBD2; j_gene: TRBJ2-7; v_gene: TRBV29-1; abundance: -; CDR3aa: CSASRTSRFYEQYF; CDR3nt: TGCAGCGCTTCCCGGACTAGCCGATTCTACGAGCAGTACTTC
d_gene: TRBD2; j_gene: TRBJ2-1; v_gene: TRBV15; abundance: -; CDR3aa: CATSRHTGLSGLAGVEQFF; CDR3nt: TGTGCCACCAGCAGACATACGGGACTATCGGGACTAGCGGGAGTGGAGCAGTTCTTC
d_gene: TRBD1; j_gene: TRBJ2-7; v_gene: TRBV10-1; abundance: -; CDR3aa: CASSPETGATPYEQYF; CDR3nt: TGCGCCAGCAGCCCCGAAACAGGGGCCACCCCCTACGAGCAGTACTTC
d_gene: -; j_gene: TRBJ2-4; v_gene: TRBV4-1; abundance: -; CDR3aa: CASSLSTAPFAKNIQYF; CDR3nt: TGCGCCAGCAGCCTTTCGACGGCGCCCTTCGCCAAAAACATTCAGTACTTC
d_gene: -; j_gene: TRBJ1-1; v_gene: TRBV19; abundance: -; CDR3aa: CASSRCQGATEAFF; CDR3nt: TGTGCCAGTTCCCGGTGTCAGGGTGCTACTGAAGCTTTCTTT
d_gene: -; j_gene: TRBJ1-2; v_gene: TRBV2; abundance: -; CDR3aa: CASPRPGPYYGYTF; CDR3nt: TGTGCCAGCCCTCGACCGGGGCCTTATTATGGCTACACCTTC
d_gene: -; j_gene: TRBJ2-7; v_gene: TRBV11-2; abundance: once; CDR3aa: CASSRGPATVRHEQYF; CDR3nt: TGTGCCAGCAGCCGAGGGCCAGCGACCGTTAGGCACGAGCAGTACTTC
d_gene: -; j_gene: TRBJ1-1; v_gene: TRBV28; abundance: once; CDR3aa: CASSLQGSMNTEAFF; CDR3nt: TGTGCCAGCAGTTTACAGGGCAGTATGAACACTGAAGCTTTCTTT
d_gene: TRBD1; j_gene: TRBJ2-7; v_gene: TRBV10-3; abundance: -; CDR3aa: CAIDSDRGSPQYF; CDR3nt: TGTGCCATCGACTCCGACAGGGGATCCCCTCAGTACTTC
d_gene: TRBD1; j_gene: TRBJ2-7; v_gene: TRBV27; abundance: -; CDR3aa: CASTRTTGGSYEQYF; CDR3nt: TGTGCCAGCACCCGAACTACAGGGGGGTCCTACGAGCAGTACTTC
d_gene: -; j_gene: TRBJ1-2; v_gene: TRBV28; abundance: -; CDR3aa: CASSFSRNYGYTF; CDR3nt: TGTGCCAGCAGTTTTTCCAGAAACTATGGCTACACCTTC
d_gene: TRBD2; j_gene: TRBJ2-3; v_gene: TRBV5-1; abundance: -; CDR3aa: CASSLGPLAGGPFTQYF; CDR3nt: TGCGCCAGCAGCTTGGGCCCACTAGCGGGAGGGCCATTTACGCAGTATTTT
d_gene: -; j_gene: TRBJ2-2; v_gene: TRBV11-3; abundance: -; CDR3aa: CASSLSMRERRTGELFF; CDR3nt: TGTGCCAGCAGCTTAAGTATGCGGGAAAGGAGAACCGGGGAGCTGTTTTTT
d_gene: -; j_gene: TRBJ2-3; v_gene: TRBV7-9; abundance: once; CDR3aa: CASSRTRADTQYF; CDR3nt: TGTGCCAGCAGTCGCACGAGGGCAGATACGCAGTATTTT
d_gene: -; j_gene: TRBJ1-2; v_gene: TRBV7-9; abundance: -; CDR3aa: CASSFFRDTYGYTF; CDR3nt: TGTGCCAGCAGCTTTTTCCGGGACACATATGGCTACACCTTC
d_gene: -; j_gene: TRBJ1-5; v_gene: TRBV27; abundance: few; CDR3aa: CASSLTRGQPQHF; CDR3nt: TGTGCCAGCAGTTTAACAAGAGGCCAGCCCCAGCATTTT
d_gene: TRBD2; j_gene: TRBJ2-3; v_gene: TRBV6-4; abundance: -; CDR3aa: CASSDSFPGGRDTQYF; CDR3nt: TGTGCCAGCAGTGACTCTTTTCCGGGAGGGAGAGATACGCAGTATTTT
d_gene: -; j_gene: TRBJ1-1; v_gene: TRBV7-6; abundance: -; CDR3aa: CASSFPGPTNTEAFF; CDR3nt: TGTGCCAGCAGCTTCCCGGGACCCACGAACACTGAAGCTTTCTTT